Below are 15 T cell receptor beta chains sequenced from a single sample in a study of T cell repertoires in cytomegalovirus infection. These receptors are not linked to any known antigen. TCRdb re-called the reads with MiXCR, one entry per CDR3 protein. The sample has 650,000 to 900,000 distinct CDR3 sequences; roughly 28% are singletons. Sequencing used cultured CD8+ T cells from PBMCs, obtained from culture after CMV antigen stimulation. The receptors stem from a human donor in good health (CMV status not recorded). Some clones in this sample may be carry-over from other donors' samples.

This sequence joins TRBV6-2 or TRBV6-3 and TRBJ2-5, with 11 bases lining up with TRBD2. The CDR3 sequence is 16 residues long. Trimming cost V 4 bases and J 0 bases; bases outside gene matches: 4. Germline-derived CDR1 and CDR2 are MNHEY and SVGEGT. The CDR3 is CASSSPGLADQETQYF. The CDR3 DNA follows: TGTGCCAGCAGTTCCCCGGGACTAGCGGACCAAGAGACCCAGTACTTC.

The rearrangement uses TRBV7-2 and TRBJ2-5, with D possibly being TRBD1 (5 bases). V gave up 5 bases and J gave up 1 base, with 20 bases separating them. This CDR3 region has 17 residues. Germline V gene data show CDR1 as SGHTA and CDR2 as FQGNSA. The CDR3 spells CASSILLRVTAQETQYF. In nucleotides, the CDR3 is TGTGCCAGCAGCATATTATTAAGGGTGACAGCCCAAGAGACCCAGTACTTC.

The chain uses TRBV2 and TRBJ2-1; 10 nucleotides align to TRBD2. Trimming took 2 bases from V and 8 from J; bases not matched to a gene: 9. Per the germline V gene, CDR1 is SNHLY and CDR2 is FYNNEI. The CDR3 has 16 amino acids. CDR3 sequence: CASSETLAGAPHEQFF. CDR3 DNA: TGTGCCAGCAGTGAAACCCTAGCGGGGGCCCCCCATGAGCAGTTCTTC.

This clonotype was counted a few times. This sequence joins TRBV2 and TRBJ1-6; 9 bases match TRBD1. The ends lost 7 bases at V and 10 bases at J; junction bases unmatched: 8. Germline assignment: CDR1 SNHLY and CDR2 FYNNEI. The CDR3 is made up of 14 amino acids. Written as DNA, the CDR3 is TGTGCCAGCAATCCGGGACAGGGTTCGTCACCCCTCCACTTT. Translating it yields CASNPGQGSSPLHF. The complete variable domain, with remaining parts taken from reference TRBV2 and TRBJ1-6, reads EPEVTQTPSHQVTQMGQEVILRCVPISNHLYFYWYRQILGQKVEFLVSFYNNEISEKSEIFDDQFSVERPDGSNFTLKIRSTKLEDSAMYFCASNPGQGSSPLHFGNGTRLTVT.

The chain combines TRBV5-1 with TRBJ2-3; the match to TRBD2 covers 13 bases. The CDR3 covers 16 residues. V trimming: 5 bases; J trimming: 0 bases; junction bases outside the gene matches: 3. Germline V CDR1 and CDR2: SGHRS, YFSETQ. CDR3 loop: CASREGLAGSTDTQYF. DNA for the CDR3: TGCGCCAGCAGGGAGGGACTAGCGGGGAGCACAGATACGCAGTATTTT.

This clonotype was detected a few times. The genes are TRBV27 and TRBJ1-5; D gene unclear. The germline gives CDR1 MNHEY, CDR2 SMNVEV (reference sequence). CDR3 length: 12 residues. Trimming removed 4 bases at V and 11 bases at J, with 12 bases between. In DNA form, the CDR3 reads TGTGCCAGCAGTTCCGGGGATCGGGCCCAGCATTTT. This gives the protein CASSSGDRAQHF.

This rearrangement joins TRBV11-2 to TRBJ2-1, with 10 bases fitting TRBD1. The CDR3 is 15 residues long. Germline lookup yields CDR1 SGHAT and CDR2 FQNNGV. V lost 6 bases to trimming and J lost 8 bases; unmatched junction nucleotides: 10. CDR3 residues: CASRSRDRGRDEQFF. CDR3 bases: TGTGCCAGCAGATCCCGGGACAGGGGTAGGGATGAGCAGTTCTTC. Full variable domain (outside the CDR3, taken from reference TRBV11-2 and TRBJ2-1): EAGVAQSPRYKIIEKRQSVAFWCNPISGHATLYWYQQILGQGPKLLIQFQNNGVVDDSQLPKDRFSAERLKGVDSTLKIQPAKLEDSAVYLCASRSRDRGRDEQFFGPGTRLTVL.

This clonotype appeared a few times. This sequence joins TRBV2 and TRBJ2-1, with 7 bases that match TRBD2. This CDR3 region has 16 residues. Germline-derived CDR1 and CDR2 are SNHLY and FYNNEI. V shed 6 bases, J shed 1 base, and the junction held 9 bases outside the gene matches. CDR3 sequence reads: CASREPLAASYNEQFF. The DNA for the CDR3 is TGTGCCAGCAGGGAGCCGCTAGCGGCGTCCTACAATGAGCAGTTCTTC.

The chain couples TRBV7-9 to TRBJ1-4; TRBD1 might be the D (5 bases). The V and J ends lost 5 bases and 2 bases respectively, with 18 bases between them. The CDR3 extends over 17 amino acids. Germline loops: CDR1 SEHNR, CDR2 FQNEAQ (reference sequence). The CDR3 region has the DNA TGTGCCAGCAGCAAAAGGGGCAGAACGTCGACTAATGAAAAACTGTTTTTT. Translation gives CASSKRGRTSTNEKLFF.

V is TRBV20-1 and J is TRBJ1-2, with a weak D call TRBD1 (5 bases). The CDR3 totals 14 residues. V lost 5 bases and J 2 bases, leaving 15 bases between the germline ends. Germline assignment: CDR1 DFQATT and CDR2 SNEGSKA (reference sequence). The CDR3 is CSAGMGGANYGYTF. DNA for the CDR3: TGCAGTGCTGGGATGGGAGGGGCCAACTATGGCTACACCTTC.

This chain uses TRBV7-6 with TRBJ2-7; 8 bases agree with TRBD1. Germline V gene lookup returns CDR1 SGHVS and CDR2 FNYEAQ. The CDR3 consists of 14 residues. Trimming removed 4 bases from V and 1 base from J; junction bases left unmatched: 3. The CDR3 spells CASSSGQASYEQYF. DNA for the CDR3: TGTGCCAGCAGCTCGGGACAGGCGTCCTACGAGCAGTACTTC.

This clonotype was seen at least ten times. The V and J genes are TRBV7-9 and TRBJ2-1; 7 bases align to TRBD2. The germline V gene has CDR1 SEHNR and CDR2 FQNEAQ (reference sequence). The length of the CDR3 is 15 residues. J lost 2 bases, V lost 3 bases, and 4 bases had no gene match. The CDR3 nucleotides read TGTGCCAGCAGCTTGCCCGGGACTACCTACAATGAGCAGTTCTTC. Amino acid sequence: CASSLPGTTYNEQFF.

In this sample, this clonotype turned up many times. The chain carries TRBV7-8 and TRBJ2-3; D might be TRBD2 (6 bases). The CDR3 length is 17 residues. With 7 bases removed from V and 0 bases from J, the gap between germline ends came to 20 bases. CDR1 is SGHVS, CDR2 FQNEAQ, per germline. CDR3 sequence reads: CASITRLDGASTDTQYF. CDR3 sequence (DNA): TGTGCCAGCATCACCAGACTAGACGGAGCTAGCACAGATACGCAGTATTTT.

This clonotype was seen ten or more times. The rearrangement uses TRBV7-6 and TRBJ1-2; TRBD1 might be the D (6 bases). The ends were cut back, 5 bases at V and 4 bases at J, with 11 bases in the middle. The length of the CDR3 is 13 residues. In germline, CDR1 is SGHVS, CDR2 FNYEAQ. This CDR3 is CASSPEGGYGYTF. CDR3 sequence (DNA): TGTGCCAGCAGCCCAGAGGGGGGCTATGGCTACACCTTC.

The chain employs TRBV15 and TRBJ1-1, with D possibly matching TRBD1 (6 bases). The V end was cut by 0 bases, the J end by 7 bases, with 12 bases between. Per the germline V gene, CDR1 is LNHNV and CDR2 is YYDKDF (reference sequence). CDR3 length equals 14 residues. The CDR3: CATSREYKGDEAFF. DNA of the CDR3: TGTGCCACCAGCAGAGAATACAAGGGGGATGAAGCTTTCTTT.